These T cell receptor beta chains were read from a single sample in a study of blood T cell repertoires in COVID-19. Method: immunoSEQ multiplex PCR; TCRdb's copy keeps in-frame clones and lacks some. Here the sample spans 190,000 or so clones, about 86% being singletons. Sequencing was carried out using PBMCs or T cells enriched from blood (not recorded which). These receptors all come from a man aged 35 to 55 who had recovered from COVID-19. The CDR3 runs from the conserved cysteine through the conserved F or W. Fields, in order: V gene, J gene, clone size, D gene, CDR3 DNA, CDR3 protein. The D gene is left open where the match is weak. Clone size is given for some rows only: seen once, a few or many times, or a class if the clone is expanded.

v_gene: TRBV30
j_gene: TRBJ1-2
abundance: .
d_gene: TRBD1
CDR3nt: TGTGCCTGGCAGACAGGGTCCAGCTATGGCTACACCTTC
CDR3aa: CAWQTGSSYGYTF

v_gene: TRBV11-2
j_gene: TRBJ2-7
abundance: .
d_gene: .
CDR3nt: TGTGCCAGCAGCTTAGACTACGCGGGATCCTACGAGCAGTACTTC
CDR3aa: CASSLDYAGSYEQYF

v_gene: TRBV30
j_gene: TRBJ2-5
abundance: once
d_gene: .
CDR3nt: TGTGCCTGGACAGTAGACAACCAAGAGACCCAGTACTTC
CDR3aa: CAWTVDNQETQYF

v_gene: TRBV5-6
j_gene: TRBJ2-3
abundance: .
d_gene: .
CDR3nt: TGTGCCAGCAGCTCCAGGGGACGAAACACAGATACGCAGTATTTT
CDR3aa: CASSSRGRNTDTQYF

v_gene: TRBV4-2
j_gene: TRBJ2-3
abundance: .
d_gene: .
CDR3nt: TGTGCCAGCAGCCGTCAGGTCACAGATACGCAGTATTTT
CDR3aa: CASSRQVTDTQYF

v_gene: TRBV6-5
j_gene: TRBJ1-3
abundance: .
d_gene: TRBD1
CDR3nt: TGTGCCAGCAGACTCGGGACAGGGGGCGGAAACACCATATATTTT
CDR3aa: CASRLGTGGGNTIYF

v_gene: TRBV10-1
j_gene: TRBJ2-6
abundance: .
d_gene: TRBD1
CDR3nt: TGCGCCAGCAGTGGACAGGGGAGAAGTTTATTCTCTGGGGCCAACGTCCTGACTTTC
CDR3aa: CASSGQGRSLFSGANVLTF

v_gene: TRBV5-4
j_gene: TRBJ1-6
abundance: .
d_gene: TRBD1
CDR3nt: TGTGCCAGCAGTTTAGACAGGGGCGTTAATTCACCCCTCCACTTT
CDR3aa: CASSLDRGVNSPLHF

v_gene: TRBV7-8
j_gene: TRBJ1-5
abundance: once
d_gene: .
CDR3nt: TGTGCCAGCAGCTTACGTGATTGGCAATGGCCCCAGCATTTT
CDR3aa: CASSLRDWQWPQHF

v_gene: TRBV7-9
j_gene: TRBJ1-1
abundance: .
d_gene: TRBD1
CDR3nt: TGTGCCAGCAGCTTTTTCACAGGGGGTGACACTGAAGCTTTCTTT
CDR3aa: CASSFFTGGDTEAFF

v_gene: TRBV6-5
j_gene: TRBJ2-7
abundance: .
d_gene: .
CDR3nt: TGTGCCAGCAGTTTAGCGGGTGACAGGGGAAGCTACGAGCAGTACTTC
CDR3aa: CASSLAGDRGSYEQYF

v_gene: TRBV4-1
j_gene: TRBJ2-1
abundance: .
d_gene: TRBD2
CDR3nt: TGCGCCAGCAGCCAAGATCTAGCGGGGGCTTCCTACAATGAGCAGTTCTTC
CDR3aa: CASSQDLAGASYNEQFF

v_gene: TRBV4-2
j_gene: TRBJ2-6
abundance: once
d_gene: TRBD1
CDR3nt: TGTGCCAGCAGCCCAGCTCGGGACAGGGGGAGCTCTGGGGCCAACGTCCTGACTTTC
CDR3aa: CASSPARDRGSSGANVLTF

v_gene: TRBV28
j_gene: TRBJ1-2
abundance: .
d_gene: TRBD1
CDR3nt: TGTGCCAGCAGTCGACCTACAGGGGCGAGGTATGGCTACACCTTC
CDR3aa: CASSRPTGARYGYTF

v_gene: TRBV10-3
j_gene: TRBJ1-1
abundance: .
d_gene: .
CDR3nt: TGTGCCATCAGTGAGTCGTTTGGGGGCAGTCCCATGAACACTGAAGCTTTCTTT
CDR3aa: CAISESFGGSPMNTEAFF

v_gene: TRBV18
j_gene: TRBJ1-1
abundance: .
d_gene: .
CDR3nt: TGTGCCAGCTCACCACCCCCGCAGGGCACTGAAGCTTTCTTT
CDR3aa: CASSPPPQGTEAFF

v_gene: TRBV12-3/TRBV12-4
j_gene: TRBJ2-2
abundance: .
d_gene: .
CDR3nt: TGTGCCAGCAGCCAGGGGCCCACCGGGGAGCTGTTTTTT
CDR3aa: CASSQGPTGELFF

v_gene: TRBV5-1
j_gene: TRBJ2-7
abundance: .
d_gene: .
CDR3nt: TGCGCCAGCAGCCTCGGTAGCTCCTCCTACGAGCAGTACTTC
CDR3aa: CASSLGSSSYEQYF

v_gene: TRBV4-1
j_gene: TRBJ1-2
abundance: .
d_gene: .
CDR3nt: TGCGCCAGCAGCCAACGGTTTGGAGACAGCCGCTATGGCTACACCTTC
CDR3aa: CASSQRFGDSRYGYTF

v_gene: TRBV5-1
j_gene: TRBJ2-3
abundance: once
d_gene: TRBD1
CDR3nt: TGCGCCAGCAGCCTACGGACAGGGGTGGCAGATACGCAGTATTTT
CDR3aa: CASSLRTGVADTQYF

v_gene: TRBV10-3
j_gene: TRBJ2-2
abundance: once
d_gene: TRBD2
CDR3nt: TGTGCCATCAACCCGGGGGGAAACACCGGGGAGCTGTTTTTT
CDR3aa: CAINPGGNTGELFF

v_gene: TRBV10-3
j_gene: TRBJ1-1
abundance: .
d_gene: .
CDR3nt: TGTGCCATCAGTGCAGGGGTGAACACTGAAGCTTTCTTT
CDR3aa: CAISAGVNTEAFF

v_gene: TRBV9
j_gene: TRBJ1-1
abundance: .
d_gene: .
CDR3nt: TGTGCCAGCAGCGTAGTGGAGGGATTGAACACTGAAGCTTTCTTT
CDR3aa: CASSVVEGLNTEAFF

v_gene: TRBV20-1
j_gene: TRBJ1-2
abundance: .
d_gene: .
CDR3nt: TGCAGTGCTAGGACCAGGGTCGGCTACACCTTC
CDR3aa: CSARTRVGYTF

v_gene: TRBV19
j_gene: TRBJ1-1
abundance: once
d_gene: .
CDR3nt: TGTGCCAGTAGTATACCACGCAGGGACACTGAAGCTTTCTTT
CDR3aa: CASSIPRRDTEAFF

v_gene: TRBV7-9
j_gene: TRBJ1-1
abundance: .
d_gene: TRBD1
CDR3nt: TGTGCCAGCAACAGAGGACCGGGACAGGGGAATACTGAAGCTTTCTTT
CDR3aa: CASNRGPGQGNTEAFF

v_gene: TRBV18
j_gene: TRBJ1-1
abundance: .
d_gene: .
CDR3nt: TGTGCCAGCTCACCAAAGGGACAAATGAACACTGAAGCTTTCTTT
CDR3aa: CASSPKGQMNTEAFF

v_gene: TRBV12-5
j_gene: TRBJ2-1
abundance: few
d_gene: .
CDR3nt: TGTGCTAGTGGTCATGCGGGCAATGAGCAGTTCTTC
CDR3aa: CASGHAGNEQFF

v_gene: TRBV6-6
j_gene: TRBJ2-7
abundance: .
d_gene: .
CDR3nt: TGTGCCAGCAGTCACCGCCCTTGGCCAGCGAGCTCCTACGAGCAGTACTTC
CDR3aa: CASSHRPWPASSYEQYF

v_gene: TRBV3-1/TRBV3-2
j_gene: TRBJ1-3
abundance: .
d_gene: .
CDR3nt: TGTGCCAGCAGCCAAGAGGTGGGCTATAGCTCTGGAAACACCATATATTTT
CDR3aa: CASSQEVGYSSGNTIYF

v_gene: TRBV5-1
j_gene: TRBJ1-1
abundance: .
d_gene: TRBD1
CDR3nt: TGCGCCAGCAGCAGAGGGACAGGGGAGGACACTGAAGCTTTCTTT
CDR3aa: CASSRGTGEDTEAFF

v_gene: TRBV6-1
j_gene: TRBJ1-5
abundance: .
d_gene: .
CDR3nt: TGTGCCAGCAGTGCTTACCCAGGGGCCGGCAATCAGCCCCAGCATTTT
CDR3aa: CASSAYPGAGNQPQHF

v_gene: TRBV9
j_gene: TRBJ2-5
abundance: .
d_gene: .
CDR3nt: TGTGCCAGCAGCGTAGGACAGATCCAAGAGACCCAGTACTTC
CDR3aa: CASSVGQIQETQYF

v_gene: TRBV18
j_gene: TRBJ2-3
abundance: .
d_gene: .
CDR3nt: TGTGCCAGCTCACCACCGACTGTCACAGATACGCAGTATTTT
CDR3aa: CASSPPTVTDTQYF

v_gene: TRBV28
j_gene: TRBJ1-3
abundance: .
d_gene: .
CDR3nt: TGTGCCAGCAGTTTGTACAGGTTGAGCTCTGGAAACACCATATATTTT
CDR3aa: CASSLYRLSSGNTIYF

v_gene: TRBV2
j_gene: TRBJ2-5
abundance: .
d_gene: TRBD2
CDR3nt: TGTGCCAGCAGTGAAGTCCGACTAGCGGGGCTGAAGACCCAGTACTTC
CDR3aa: CASSEVRLAGLKTQYF

v_gene: TRBV6-4
j_gene: TRBJ2-3
abundance: .
d_gene: TRBD1
CDR3nt: TGTGCCAGCAGTACACGACCGGGACAGGGATCAGATACGCAGTATTTT
CDR3aa: CASSTRPGQGSDTQYF

v_gene: TRBV10-1
j_gene: TRBJ1-5
abundance: .
d_gene: TRBD1
CDR3nt: TGCGCCAGCAGTGAATGGGACAGGGTGGACAATCAGCCCCAGCATTTT
CDR3aa: CASSEWDRVDNQPQHF

v_gene: TRBV6-5
j_gene: TRBJ1-4
abundance: medium-sized
d_gene: TRBD1
CDR3nt: TGTGCCAGCAGGCCGGGACAGGAGATTGAAAAACTGTTTTTT
CDR3aa: CASRPGQEIEKLFF

v_gene: TRBV7-2
j_gene: TRBJ2-7
abundance: .
d_gene: TRBD1
CDR3nt: TGTGCCAGCAGTTCCAGGACAGGGAAGTACGAGCAGTACTTC
CDR3aa: CASSSRTGKYEQYF

v_gene: TRBV7-2
j_gene: TRBJ2-5
abundance: .
d_gene: TRBD1
CDR3nt: TGTGCCAGCAGCCAGGGCAGGGGGCCGGGGGAGACCCAGTACTTC
CDR3aa: CASSQGRGPGETQYF

v_gene: TRBV7-6
j_gene: TRBJ2-6
abundance: .
d_gene: TRBD1
CDR3nt: TGTGCCAGCAGCCCCACCGGGACAGGGGGCACTGGGGCCAACGTCCTGACTTTC
CDR3aa: CASSPTGTGGTGANVLTF

v_gene: TRBV5-8
j_gene: TRBJ1-6
abundance: .
d_gene: .
CDR3nt: TGTGCCAGCAGCGCCGACAAGGGGTATTCACCCCTCCACTTT
CDR3aa: CASSADKGYSPLHF

v_gene: TRBV20-1
j_gene: TRBJ1-4
abundance: .
d_gene: .
CDR3nt: TGCAGTGCTAGAGATAGGGGAAAACTGTTTTTT
CDR3aa: CSARDRGKLFF

v_gene: TRBV2
j_gene: TRBJ2-7
abundance: .
d_gene: TRBD2
CDR3nt: TGTGCCAGTAAACTAGCGGGTCGAGGCTACGAGCAGTACTTC
CDR3aa: CASKLAGRGYEQYF

v_gene: TRBV6-5
j_gene: TRBJ2-2
abundance: .
d_gene: TRBD1
CDR3nt: TGTGCCAGCAGGACAGGGTCCACCGGGGAGCTGTTTTTT
CDR3aa: CASRTGSTGELFF

v_gene: TRBV6-5
j_gene: TRBJ1-5
abundance: .
d_gene: .
CDR3nt: TGTGCCAGCAGTTTTAGACACAGGGATAATCAGCCCCAGCATTTT
CDR3aa: CASSFRHRDNQPQHF